This TCR beta chain was documented in a study of blood T cell repertoires in COVID-19. In the authors' workflow: Nucleated cell number was recorded as an estimate derived from reference gene primer amplification. Sequenced by immunoSEQ multiplex PCR; TCRdb stores in-frame clones only, minus some. D and trimming were read from the DNA, whereas the V and J calls and clone size are those reported in that table. The table lists fewer than 300,000 clones, approximately 85% of them singletons. This clone has only one observation. Trimming left V 0 bases short and J 7 bases short, with 7 bases between. Germline lookup yields CDR1 LNHDA and CDR2 SQIVND (reference sequence). The CDR3 loop spans 13 amino acids.

The chain uses TRBV19 and TRBJ1-5; D call uncertain. The TCR originated in a man between 50 and 59 years old with active or convalescent COVID-19. Sequenced material: peripheral blood. CDR3 sequence: CASSIEGIQPQHF. The CDR3 DNA sequence: TGTGCCAGTAGTATAGAGGGCATCCAGCCCCAGCATTTT.